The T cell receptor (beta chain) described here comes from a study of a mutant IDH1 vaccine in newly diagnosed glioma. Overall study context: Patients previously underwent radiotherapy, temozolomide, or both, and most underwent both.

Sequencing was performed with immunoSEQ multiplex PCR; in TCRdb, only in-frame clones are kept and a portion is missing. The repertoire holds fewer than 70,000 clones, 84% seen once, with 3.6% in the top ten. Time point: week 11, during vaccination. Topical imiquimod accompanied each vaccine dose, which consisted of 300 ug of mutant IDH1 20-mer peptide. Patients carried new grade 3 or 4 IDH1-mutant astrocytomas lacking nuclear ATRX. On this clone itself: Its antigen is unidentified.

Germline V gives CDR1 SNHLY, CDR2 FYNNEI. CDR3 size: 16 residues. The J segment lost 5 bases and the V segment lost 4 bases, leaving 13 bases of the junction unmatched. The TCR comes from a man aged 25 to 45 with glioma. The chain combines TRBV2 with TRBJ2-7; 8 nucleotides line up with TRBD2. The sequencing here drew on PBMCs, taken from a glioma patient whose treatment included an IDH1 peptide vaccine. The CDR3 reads CASSVRSGGGFHEQYF. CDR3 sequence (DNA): TGTGCCAGCAGTGTCCGCTCCGGGGGGGGCTTCCACGAGCAGTACTTC.